Listed below are T cell receptor beta chains from one sample, sequenced in a study of blood T cell repertoires in COVID-19. TCRdb's copy holds only in-frame clones and misses some; the assay was immunoSEQ multiplex PCR. The repertoire holds about 200,000 clones, with about 76% as singletons. Sequencing used peripheral blood. The receptors originated from a woman between 40 and 50 years old with COVID-19, enrolled during active disease. CDR3s include the opening cysteine and the closing phenylalanine or tryptophan. The D gene is left open where the match is weak. Rows may omit the clone size; those that give it use once, few, many or a size class.

>16|TRBD1|TRBV5-4|NA|TRBJ1-1
CASSSDRANGNTEAFF
TGTGCCAGCAGCTCCGACAGGGCAAACGGGAACACTGAAGCTTTCTTT
>16|TRBD2|TRBV25-1|NA|TRBJ2-3
CASSALASGAADTQYF
TGTGCCAGCAGTGCGCTGGCTAGCGGGGCCGCAGATACGCAGTATTTT
>14|TRBD1|TRBV5-4|few|TRBJ1-1
CASWDSRKNTEAFF
TGTGCCAGCTGGGACAGCCGAAAGAACACTGAAGCTTTCTTT
>14|TRBD1|TRBV10-3|NA|TRBJ2-3
CAISEGTGSDTQYF
TGTGCCATCAGTGAAGGGACAGGGTCAGATACGCAGTATTTT
>11|NA|TRBV19|NA|TRBJ2-7
CASSRGYEQYF
TGTGCCAGTTCTCGGGGTTACGAGCAGTACTTC
>15|TRBD1|TRBV18|few|TRBJ2-7
CASSANTGQGHGQYF
TGTGCCAGCTCAGCAAATACAGGACAGGGGCACGGGCAGTACTTC
>14|TRBD1|TRBV3-1/TRBV3-2|NA|TRBJ1-3
CASSPTGSRHTIYF
TGTGCCAGCAGCCCGACAGGGTCTAGGCACACCATATATTTT
>16|TRBD2|TRBV7-2|NA|TRBJ2-7
CASSPRTSGGTYEQYF
TGTGCCAGCAGCCCGAGGACTAGCGGGGGGACCTACGAGCAGTACTTC
>14|TRBD1|TRBV5-1|NA|TRBJ1-2
CASSSGQRVYGYTF
TGCGCCAGCAGCTCGGGACAGCGCGTCTATGGCTACACCTTC
>15|NA|TRBV7-2|NA|TRBJ2-2
CASSLSGLTTGELFF
TGTGCCAGCAGCTTATCAGGACTTACCACCGGGGAGCTGTTTTTT
>15|TRBD1|TRBV30|NA|TRBJ1-2
CAWTRAGGAIYGYTF
TGTGCCTGGACGAGAGCAGGGGGCGCAATCTATGGCTACACCTTC
>18|NA|TRBV9|NA|TRBJ2-1
CASSVGIRGTGSYNEQFF
TGTGCCAGCAGCGTAGGTATCAGGGGGACTGGATCCTACAATGAGCAGTTCTTC
>13|TRBD1|TRBV12-5|once|TRBJ1-1
CASAGQGWGEAFF
TGTGCTAGTGCCGGACAGGGTTGGGGCGAAGCTTTCTTT
>13|NA|TRBV19|once|TRBJ1-2
CASSDRANYGYTF
TGTGCCAGTAGCGACAGAGCTAACTATGGCTACACCTTC
>13|TRBD1|TRBV5-1|NA|TRBJ1-1
CASSRRDSTEAFF
TGCGCCAGCAGCCGAAGGGACAGCACTGAAGCTTTCTTT
>16|NA|TRBV7-7|NA|TRBJ1-5
CASSPRTVGAGQPQHF
TGTGCCAGCAGCCCTAGGACAGTTGGGGCCGGTCAGCCCCAGCATTTT
>14|NA|TRBV7-9|many|TRBJ1-5
CASSLASGNQPQHF
TGTGCCAGCAGCTTAGCGTCAGGGAATCAGCCCCAGCATTTT
>15|TRBD1|TRBV5-1|few|TRBJ2-3
CASSQTGGRTDTQYF
TGCGCCAGCAGCCAGACAGGGGGCAGGACAGATACGCAGTATTTT
>13|NA|TRBV6-1|NA|TRBJ2-3
CASSEMGRDTQYF
TGTGCCAGCAGTGAAATGGGGCGAGATACGCAGTATTTT
>13|NA|TRBV21-1|NA|TRBJ1-2
CASSPNPLYGYTF
TGTGCCAGCAGCCCGAACCCCCTATATGGCTACACCTTC
>12|NA|TRBV7-2|few|TRBJ1-5
CASSPRGQPQHF
TGTGCCAGCAGCCCCAGGGGCCAGCCCCAGCATTTT
>13|NA|TRBV12-3/TRBV12-4|NA|TRBJ1-3
CASSRSPGNTIYF
TGTGCCAGCAGCCGTAGCCCTGGAAACACCATATATTTT
>16|TRBD1|TRBV6-6|NA|TRBJ1-2
CASRGSQGAHNYGYTF
TGTGCCAGCAGAGGTTCCCAGGGGGCGCATAACTATGGCTACACCTTC
>14|NA|TRBV7-8|NA|TRBJ1-2
CASSSGVRNYGYTF
TGTGCCAGCAGCTCCGGAGTGCGTAACTATGGCTACACCTTC
>15|TRBD2|TRBV5-1|NA|TRBJ2-7
CASRGLAGGFYEQYF
TGCGCCAGCAGAGGACTAGCGGGAGGGTTCTACGAGCAGTACTTC
>14|NA|TRBV11-3|NA|TRBJ2-1
CASSPFSSGNEQFF
TGTGCCAGCAGCCCCTTTTCGTCGGGGAATGAGCAGTTCTTC
>17|NA|TRBV18|few|TRBJ1-1
CASSPPIYNSPNTEAFF
TGTGCCAGCTCACCACCCATATATAACAGCCCGAACACTGAAGCTTTCTTT
>13|NA|TRBV5-1|NA|TRBJ1-2
CASSPPLRDGYTF
TGCGCCAGCAGCCCTCCCCTTCGGGATGGCTACACCTTC
>15|TRBD1|TRBV6-5|NA|TRBJ1-2
CASSPLGGQGEGYTF
TGTGCCAGCTCCCCGCTAGGGGGACAGGGGGAGGGCTACACCTTC
>13|NA|TRBV7-9|NA|TRBJ1-1
CASSLQGAGEAFF
TGTGCCAGCAGCTTACAGGGTGCCGGTGAAGCTTTCTTT
>15|TRBD1|TRBV6-5|NA|TRBJ1-3
CASSSSGTVGNTIYF
TGTGCCAGCAGTTCTTCCGGGACAGTTGGAAACACCATATATTTT
>13|NA|TRBV6-4|NA|TRBJ1-2
CASTSGGARGYTF
TGTGCCAGCACCTCGGGGGGGGCGCGTGGCTACACCTTC
>14|TRBD1|TRBV2|NA|TRBJ1-2
CASSVDRGNYGYTF
TGTGCCAGCAGTGTAGACAGGGGGAACTATGGCTACACCTTC
>16|TRBD1|TRBV5-1|once|TRBJ1-1
CASSWDRVNMNTEAFF
TGCGCCAGCAGCTGGGACAGGGTGAACATGAACACTGAAGCTTTCTTT
>13|TRBD1|TRBV27|NA|TRBJ2-3
CASSPDRGYTQYF
TGTGCCAGCAGTCCGGACAGGGGTTATACGCAGTATTTT